The rows below give T cell receptor beta chains drawn from one sample of a study of technical replicates of blood from a handful of donors. Here immunoSEQ multiplex PCR was the method, and the copy in TCRdb shows in-frame clones only, minus some. In the table there are 100,000 or so clones, 96% of which are singletons. The sequencing input was T cells isolated from PBMCs. Source of these receptors: a human donor in good health. Both conserved end residues are part of each CDR3. A D gene is named only where the DNA matches it firmly. Expanded clones get a size class; other rows say once, few or many, or leave the size out.

abundance	v_gene	j_gene	d_gene	CDR3aa	CDR3nt
.	TRBV5-1	TRBJ2-7	TRBD1	CASSLGGTVYEQYF	TGCGCCAGCAGCTTGGGAGGGACAGTCTACGAGCAGTACTTC
.	TRBV7-9	TRBJ1-1	TRBD1	CASVLGGRTEAFF	TGTGCCAGCGTTCTAGGGGGCCGCACTGAAGCTTTCTTT
.	TRBV11-3	TRBJ2-1	TRBD2	CASSSRTRNNEQFF	TGTGCCAGCAGCTCGCGGACTAGAAACAATGAGCAGTTCTTC
.	TRBV7-8	TRBJ1-2	TRBD1	CASSLLGTGGRYGYTF	TGTGCCAGCAGCTTACTAGGGACAGGGGGAAGGTATGGCTACACCTTC
.	TRBV7-8	TRBJ1-5	.	CASSLDAQGGNQPQHF	TGTGCCAGCAGCTTGGACGCTCAAGGGGGCAATCAGCCCCAGCATTTT
.	TRBV5-1	TRBJ1-4	TRBD1	CASSSRQGNEKLFF	TGCGCCAGCAGCTCAAGACAGGGGAATGAAAAACTGTTTTTT
.	TRBV19	TRBJ1-2	.	CASSFQDRYYGYTF	TGTGCCAGTAGTTTCCAGGATCGTTACTATGGCTACACCTTC
.	TRBV6-5	TRBJ2-7	TRBD2	CASRPSGSYEQYF	TGTGCCAGCAGACCTAGCGGGAGCTACGAGCAGTACTTC
.	TRBV6-5	TRBJ2-3	TRBD1	CASRRGLSTDTQYF	TGTGCCAGCAGAAGGGGGCTTAGCACAGATACGCAGTATTTT
.	TRBV7-3	TRBJ2-7	TRBD1	CASSINPGQVSYEQYF	TGTGCCAGCAGCATCAATCCGGGACAGGTCTCCTACGAGCAGTACTTC
.	TRBV27	TRBJ2-2	.	CASSFPGAIAGELFF	TGTGCCAGCAGTTTTCCGGGAGCGATCGCCGGGGAGCTGTTTTTT
.	TRBV19	TRBJ2-7	TRBD2	CASSTWTSDSYEQYF	TGTGCCAGTAGTACTTGGACTAGCGACTCCTACGAGCAGTACTTC
.	TRBV2	TRBJ2-1	.	CASSARTFSYNEQFF	TGTGCCAGCAGTGCGCGGACATTCTCCTACAATGAGCAGTTCTTC
.	TRBV5-1	TRBJ2-1	TRBD1	CASSSSGGPYNEQFF	TGCGCCAGCAGCTCGTCAGGGGGCCCCTACAATGAGCAGTTCTTC
.	TRBV7-9	TRBJ2-3	.	CASSSSGPYTDTQYF	TGTGCCAGCAGCAGTAGCGGACCATACACAGATACGCAGTATTTT
.	TRBV5-1	TRBJ1-1	.	CASSGGGANTEAFF	TGCGCCAGCAGCGGGGGGGGCGCGAACACTGAAGCTTTCTTT
.	TRBV19	TRBJ1-4	.	CATRRTNALKEEKLFF	TGTGCCACTCGTCGCACAAACGCACTTAAGGAGGAAAAACTGTTTTTT
once	TRBV6-5	TRBJ2-7	.	CASSLDGTQTYEQYF	TGTGCCAGCAGTCTTGACGGGACTCAAACCTACGAGCAGTACTTC
.	TRBV2	TRBJ2-7	TRBD1	CASSGGGRGYEQYF	TGTGCCAGCTCAGGGGGCGGTCGGGGTTACGAGCAGTACTTC
once	TRBV5-1	TRBJ1-4	TRBD1	CASSTQGDEKLFF	TGCGCCAGCAGCACGCAGGGGGACGAAAAACTGTTTTTT
.	TRBV11-2	TRBJ2-6	.	CASSDVQGRANVLTF	TGTGCCAGCAGCGACGTGCAGGGGCGGGCCAACGTCCTGACTTTC
.	TRBV6-5	TRBJ1-3	TRBD1	CASSPTGGLGNTIYF	TGTGCCAGCAGTCCGACAGGGGGTCTAGGAAACACCATATATTTT
.	TRBV27	TRBJ1-5	.	CASSWSRGNQPQHF	TGTGCCAGCAGTTGGTCACGGGGCAATCAGCCCCAGCATTTT
.	TRBV4-1	TRBJ1-1	.	CASSRTGGVEAFF	TGCGCCAGCAGCAGGACCGGGGGGGTTGAAGCTTTCTTT
.	TRBV6-1	TRBJ2-1	.	CASSDPEDSSAGDEQFF	TGTGCCAGCAGTGATCCCGAGGACAGTTCGGCCGGAGATGAGCAGTTCTTC
.	TRBV6-1	TRBJ2-1	TRBD1	CASRVDRGPLNEQFF	TGTGCCAGCAGGGTCGACAGGGGGCCCCTCAATGAGCAGTTCTTC
.	TRBV5-5	TRBJ1-1	.	CASSFGTLGAFF	TGTGCCAGCAGCTTTGGGACACTGGGAGCTTTCTTT
once	TRBV27	TRBJ2-7	TRBD1	CASSSILLGRDRDYEQYF	TGTGCCAGCAGTTCTATCCTTCTGGGACGGGACAGGGATTACGAGCAGTACTTC
.	TRBV28	TRBJ2-1	.	CASSLMGYAGEQFF	TGTGCCAGCAGTTTGATGGGCTACGCGGGTGAGCAGTTCTTC
.	TRBV2	TRBJ2-3	.	CASSGGQGPDTQYF	TGTGCCAGCAGTGGGGGTCAGGGCCCAGATACGCAGTATTTT
once	TRBV6-6	TRBJ2-3	.	CASSLADRTDTQYF	TGTGCCAGCAGTTTAGCGGACCGCACAGATACGCAGTATTTT
.	TRBV7-8	TRBJ2-7	TRBD2	CASSLEASGSYEQYF	TGTGCCAGCAGCTTAGAGGCTAGCGGCTCCTACGAGCAGTACTTC
.	TRBV7-3	TRBJ1-2	TRBD1	CASSSGTDYGYTF	TGTGCCAGCAGCTCGGGGACAGACTATGGCTACACCTTC
.	TRBV5-8	TRBJ2-2	TRBD1	CASSRRDRGLGELFF	TGTGCCAGCAGCCGGAGGGACAGGGGGCTTGGGGAGCTGTTTTTT
.	TRBV11-3	TRBJ1-2	.	CASSLTGGDGYTF	TGTGCCAGCAGCTTAACCGGGGGAGACGGCTACACCTTC
.	TRBV5-1	TRBJ2-1	.	CASRHRYSPYNEQFF	TGCGCCAGCAGACACAGGTACTCACCCTACAATGAGCAGTTCTTC
.	TRBV6-5	TRBJ1-1	TRBD1	CASSHWDRNTEAFF	TGTGCCAGCAGTCACTGGGACAGGAACACTGAAGCTTTCTTT
.	TRBV29-1	TRBJ1-4	TRBD1	CSVATGLGNEKLFF	TGCAGCGTCGCGACAGGGCTGGGTAATGAAAAACTGTTTTTT
.	TRBV6-4	TRBJ2-2	TRBD1	CASHPLPTGGNTGELFF	TGTGCCAGCCATCCCCTCCCGACAGGGGGCAACACCGGGGAGCTGTTTTTT
.	TRBV19	TRBJ2-2	.	CASSIRAGELFF	TGTGCCAGTAGTATCAGGGCCGGGGAGCTGTTTTTT
.	TRBV7-9	TRBJ2-6	TRBD2	CASSSEGGVSGANVLTF	TGTGCCAGCAGCTCGGAGGGAGGGGTCTCTGGGGCCAACGTCCTGACTTTC
.	TRBV7-9	TRBJ2-7	TRBD1	CASSWDRGPEQYF	TGTGCCAGCAGCTGGGACAGGGGCCCGGAGCAGTACTTC
.	TRBV11-2	TRBJ2-2	TRBD1	CASSPRTGDTGELFF	TGTGCCAGCAGCCCCCGGACAGGGGACACCGGGGAGCTGTTTTTT
.	TRBV2	TRBJ1-3	.	CAREEAGNTIYF	TGTGCCAGGGAGGAGGCTGGAAACACCATATATTTT
.	TRBV4-1	TRBJ2-7	TRBD2	CASSQPPSGSYEQYF	TGCGCCAGCAGCCAACCGCCTAGCGGATCCTACGAGCAGTACTTC
.	TRBV5-1	TRBJ1-2	TRBD1	CASSWTGQNYGYTF	TGCGCCAGCAGCTGGACGGGACAGAACTATGGCTACACCTTC
.	TRBV5-4	TRBJ2-1	TRBD2	CASTPGGYSKGNEQFF	TGTGCCAGCACCCCGGGGGGTTATTCGAAGGGCAATGAGCAGTTCTTC
.	TRBV28	TRBJ2-3	.	CASSSGDTDTQYF	TGTGCCAGCAGTTCAGGGGATACAGATACGCAGTATTTT
.	TRBV25-1	TRBJ2-1	.	CASTLLGTNEQFF	TGTGCCAGCACCCTCCTTGGTACAAATGAGCAGTTCTTC
.	TRBV5-5	TRBJ2-6	.	CASSPRTGSGANVLTF	TGTGCCAGCAGCCCCCGTACGGGCTCTGGGGCCAACGTCCTGACTTTC
.	TRBV28	TRBJ2-7	.	CASTIKWGPYEQYF	TGTGCCAGCACCATAAAATGGGGGCCCTACGAGCAGTACTTC
.	TRBV28	TRBJ2-5	TRBD2	CASSFGGREETQYF	TGTGCCAGCAGTTTCGGCGGGAGGGAGGAGACCCAGTACTTC
.	TRBV7-2	TRBJ1-1	TRBD1	CASSLGQGHMNTEAFF	TGTGCCAGCAGCCTCGGACAGGGACACATGAACACTGAAGCTTTCTTT
.	TRBV2	TRBJ2-1	.	CATAQGSGSYNEQFF	TGTGCCACCGCGCAGGGGTCGGGCTCCTACAATGAGCAGTTCTTC
.	TRBV28	TRBJ1-2	.	CASSLGTTPYGYTF	TGTGCCAGCAGTTTAGGGACAACCCCCTATGGCTACACCTTC
few	TRBV4-2	TRBJ1-5	.	CASSQDLDSSNQPQHF	TGTGCCAGCAGCCAAGATCTGGACAGTAGCAATCAGCCCCAGCATTTT